These T cell receptor beta chains were read from a single sample in a study of blood T cells in healthy people across ages. MiXCR, run by TCRdb on the 5' RACE reads, gives a single entry per CDR3 protein. The table records approximately 760,000 distinct CDR3 sequences, roughly 25% of them present only once. These data were likewise used in another study, on T cells of mothers and their children.

The sample consisted of blood. These TCRs come from a boy aged 5 to 17 in good health. Both conserved end residues are part of each CDR3. Fields, in order: clone size, V gene, D gene, J gene, CDR3 DNA, CDR3 protein. D genes are given only for firm matches. The listing skips clone size in some rows; elsewhere it reads once, few, many or a size class.

>.|TRBV29-1|.|TRBJ1-1
TGCAGCGCCCTGCAGGGGTACACTGAAGCTTTCTTT
CSALQGYTEAFF
>.|TRBV5-5|TRBD2|TRBJ2-1
TGTGCCAGCAGCACCGGGACTAGCGACGAGTCCTACAATGAGCAGTTCTTC
CASSTGTSDESYNEQFF
>.|TRBV6-6|.|TRBJ1-1
TGTGCCAGCAGTTACTCCCGAGACACCATGAACACTGAAGCTTTCTTT
CASSYSRDTMNTEAFF
>.|TRBV28|.|TRBJ2-5
TGTGCCAGCAGTTTTTTGCAGGCCGTTCAAGAGACCCAGTACTTC
CASSFLQAVQETQYF
>.|TRBV13|TRBD1|TRBJ1-2
TGTGCCAGCAGCACCGGGACAGGGGGCCCCTATGGCTACACCTTC
CASSTGTGGPYGYTF
>.|TRBV28|.|TRBJ2-7
TGTGCCAGCAGTTTTAGGGGGGCTCGAGACCCCGAGCAGTACTTC
CASSFRGARDPEQYF
>once|TRBV19|TRBD1|TRBJ2-4
TGTGCCAGTAGTGCACGCCGGGACAGGGCATCCAAAAACATTCAGTACTTC
CASSARRDRASKNIQYF
>.|TRBV7-9|.|TRBJ2-1
TGTGCCAGCAGCTCCGGGACACTCAATGAGCAGTTCTTC
CASSSGTLNEQFF
>few|TRBV28|TRBD2|TRBJ2-1
TGTGCCAGCAGCATTACTAGCGGGGGAGGAAATGAGCAGTTCTTC
CASSITSGGGNEQFF
>few|TRBV4-2|TRBD2|TRBJ2-3
TGTGCCAGCGGCCAAGAAGCGGGGGACTCTAACGCAGATACGCAGTATTTT
CASGQEAGDSNADTQYF
>few|TRBV11-2|.|TRBJ1-4
TGTGCCAGCAGCCCGGGCATGCCTAATGAAAAACTGTTTTTT
CASSPGMPNEKLFF
>few|TRBV27|.|TRBJ2-7
TGTGCCAGCAGGGGGCCGGGCTACGAGCAGTACTTC
CASRGPGYEQYF
>few|TRBV29-1|.|TRBJ2-7
TGCAGCGTTGCTCAGATGGGGAGCGACGAGCAGTACTTC
CSVAQMGSDEQYF
>.|TRBV9|.|TRBJ2-3
TGTGCCAGCAGCGAAACGACAGCAACGGATACGCAGTATTTT
CASSETTATDTQYF
>.|TRBV7-9|.|TRBJ2-5
TGTGCCAGCAAAATGGGACTCCAAGAGACCCAGTACTTC
CASKMGLQETQYF
>.|TRBV7-3|TRBD2|TRBJ2-1
TGTGCCAGCAGCTTTGGCGGGAGCGCAAATGAGCAGTTCTTC
CASSFGGSANEQFF
>few|TRBV20-1|TRBD2|TRBJ2-3
TGCAGTGCTTCACTAGCGGTCACAGATACGCAGTATTTT
CSASLAVTDTQYF
>.|TRBV29-1|.|TRBJ1-1
TGCAGCGTTGAAGGAGGGGTCGCTGAAGCTTTCTTT
CSVEGGVAEAFF
>.|TRBV20-1|TRBD1|TRBJ2-7
TGCAGTGCTAGAGACTCCAGGGGGCGATCCTACGAGCAGTACTTC
CSARDSRGRSYEQYF
>.|TRBV21-1|.|TRBJ2-7
TGTGCCAGCAGCAAAGGACTTCTGAGCTCCTACGAGCAGTACTTC
CASSKGLLSSYEQYF
>.|TRBV4-2|TRBD2|TRBJ2-3
TGTGCCAGCAGCCCCGATGGGCTAGCGGGAGGTAGGACGCAGTATTTT
CASSPDGLAGGRTQYF
>few|TRBV7-7|TRBD2|TRBJ2-1
TGTGCTAGCAGCCCGACTAGCGGGGGGTCTCTCAATGAGCAGTTCTTC
CASSPTSGGSLNEQFF
>.|TRBV3-1|TRBD2|TRBJ2-5
TGTGCCAGCAGCCAAGATCGGGGGGGGGCATCAGAGACCCAGTACTTC
CASSQDRGGASETQYF
>.|TRBV7-2|TRBD2|TRBJ2-7
TGTGCCAGCAGCCCCAACACCTTGACTCTAGCGGGGTCTCGCTACGAGCAGTACTTC
CASSPNTLTLAGSRYEQYF
>few|TRBV15|.|TRBJ2-5
TGTGCCACCAGCAGTGACGCCGGGGGTGCAGAGACCCAGTACTTC
CATSSDAGGAETQYF
>few|TRBV6-5|.|TRBJ2-3
TGTGCCAGCACCTCGACGTTCACAGATACGCAGTATTTT
CASTSTFTDTQYF
>.|TRBV27|TRBD1|TRBJ2-7
TGTGCCAGCAGTTCGTTAAGGGGACAGGACTACGAGCAGTACTTC
CASSSLRGQDYEQYF
>few|TRBV13|TRBD1|TRBJ1-4
TGTGCCAGCAGCCCCCCAGGGGGAGGTGAAAAACTGTTTTTT
CASSPPGGGEKLFF
>.|TRBV5-6|.|TRBJ2-7
TGTGCCAGCAGCTTAGTCCGGGATATCTCCTACGAGCAGTACTTC
CASSLVRDISYEQYF
>.|TRBV12-3/TRBV12-4|.|TRBJ1-2
TGTGCCAGCAGTTTACCATTACAGGGCGGCTACACCTTC
CASSLPLQGGYTF
>few|TRBV4-3|.|TRBJ2-3
TGCGCCAGCAGCCAACACGGACTTGCCGGAGGGGATACGCAGTATTTT
CASSQHGLAGGDTQYF
>few|TRBV4-1|.|TRBJ2-1
TGCGCCAGCAGCCCAGGACGAGAATACAATGAGCAGTTCTTC
CASSPGREYNEQFF
>.|TRBV20-1|TRBD2|TRBJ2-5
TGCAGTGCCACGGGACTAGCGGGGGGGAACCAAGAGACCCAGTACTTC
CSATGLAGGNQETQYF
>few|TRBV2|.|TRBJ2-5
TGTGCCAGCGTCTCCGGGCAGGGGGGGGTCGCAGGTCAAGAGACCCAGTACTTC
CASVSGQGGVAGQETQYF
>few|TRBV20-1|TRBD1|TRBJ2-5
TGCAGTGCTAGAGATCGAACAGGGGGCCGAGAGACCCAGTACTTC
CSARDRTGGRETQYF
>.|TRBV2|.|TRBJ2-7
TGTGCCAGCATCCGGACAGTCAACTCCTACGAGCAGTACTTC
CASIRTVNSYEQYF
>.|TRBV28|.|TRBJ2-5
TGTGCCAGCAGTTTATTCACACAGTACCAAGAGACCCAGTACTTC
CASSLFTQYQETQYF
>.|TRBV11-2|.|TRBJ2-5
TGTGCCAGCAGCTCTTTCCATGACGGCGCCCAAGAGACCCAGTACTTC
CASSSFHDGAQETQYF
>.|TRBV12-3/TRBV12-4|.|TRBJ2-1
TGTGCCAGCAGCCTCGAAGCCACGTCAACATACAATGAGCAGTTCTTC
CASSLEATSTYNEQFF
>few|TRBV10-3|.|TRBJ1-2
TGTGCCATCAGTGACCCGGGAGGGGAATCCTATGGCTACACCTTC
CAISDPGGESYGYTF